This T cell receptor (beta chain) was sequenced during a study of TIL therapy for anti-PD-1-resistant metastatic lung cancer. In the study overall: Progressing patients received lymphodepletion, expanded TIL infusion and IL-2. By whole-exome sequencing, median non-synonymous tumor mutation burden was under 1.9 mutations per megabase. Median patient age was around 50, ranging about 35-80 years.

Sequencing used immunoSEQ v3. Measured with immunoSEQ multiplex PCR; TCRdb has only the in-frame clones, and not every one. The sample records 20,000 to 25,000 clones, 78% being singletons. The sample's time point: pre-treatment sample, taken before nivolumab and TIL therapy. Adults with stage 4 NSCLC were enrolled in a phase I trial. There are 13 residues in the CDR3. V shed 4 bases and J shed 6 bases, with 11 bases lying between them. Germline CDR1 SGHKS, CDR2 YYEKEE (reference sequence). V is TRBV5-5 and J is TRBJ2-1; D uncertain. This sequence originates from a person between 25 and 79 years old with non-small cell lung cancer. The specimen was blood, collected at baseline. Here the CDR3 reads CASSLDASNEQFF. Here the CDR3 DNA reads TGTGCCAGCAGCCTGGACGCGAGCAATGAGCAGTTCTTC.